This T cell receptor (beta chain) was captured by sequencing in a study of human T cells and chemical hapten exposure. The wider study: Reading of the patch tests, which applied 0.01% DPC to the upper back, occurred at 6 days.

Broader study findings: Expanded TCR sets contained significantly more large CDR3 similarity clusters than controls.

Via MiXCR, TCRdb re-called the RACE reads, giving one row per CDR3 protein. The data contain 300,000 to 400,000 distinct CDR3 sequences, 4.5% to 5.5% of them singletons. Per germline, CDR1 SGHRS and CDR2 YFSETQ. The CDR3 totals 15 residues. Germline trimming cut 0 bases from V and 4 bases from J; bases unmatched to any gene: 4. Documented time point: pre-sensitization, week 0. Treatment here: therapeutic diphenylcyclopropenone sensitization with weekly scalp DPC. This clonotype turned up a few times. What it binds is not known. Here the sequenced sample was whole blood, taken in connection with sensitization to the hapten diphenylcyclopropenone (DPC). The sequence was obtained from a woman between 50 and 59 years old with alopecia areata. Some clones in this sample may be carry-over from other donors' samples. The genes are TRBV5-1 and TRBJ1-2, with 9 bases lining up with TRBD1. The CDR3 bases are TGCGCCAGCAGCTTGGGGACAGGGGCAAGCTATGGCTACACCTTC. Translated, it gives CASSLGTGASYGYTF. The full variable domain, in which reference TRBV5-1 and TRBJ1-2 provide the parts outside the CDR3, is KAGVTQTPRYLIKTRGQQVTLSCSPISGHRSVSWYQQTPGQGLQFLFEYFSETQRNKGNFPGRFSGRQFSNSRSEMNVSTLELGDSALYLCASSLGTGASYGYTFGSGTRLTVV.